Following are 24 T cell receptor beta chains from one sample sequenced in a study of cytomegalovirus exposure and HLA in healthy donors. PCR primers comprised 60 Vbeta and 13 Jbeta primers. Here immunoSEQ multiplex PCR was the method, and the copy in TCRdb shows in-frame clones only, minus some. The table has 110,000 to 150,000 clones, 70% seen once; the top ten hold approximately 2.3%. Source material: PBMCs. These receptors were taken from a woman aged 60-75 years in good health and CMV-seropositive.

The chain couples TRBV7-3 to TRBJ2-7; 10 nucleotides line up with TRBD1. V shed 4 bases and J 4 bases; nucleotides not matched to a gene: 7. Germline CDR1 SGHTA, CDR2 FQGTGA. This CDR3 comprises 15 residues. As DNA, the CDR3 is TGTGCCAGCAGCTGGACAGGGGGAGGGTTTTACGAGCAGTACTTC. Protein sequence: CASSWTGGGFYEQYF.

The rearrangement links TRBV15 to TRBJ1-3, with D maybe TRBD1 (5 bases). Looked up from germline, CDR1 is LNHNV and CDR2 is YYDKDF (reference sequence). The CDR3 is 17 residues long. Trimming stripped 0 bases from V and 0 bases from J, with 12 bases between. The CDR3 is CATSRDLRTISGNTIYF. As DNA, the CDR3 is TGTGCCACCAGCAGAGATCTCAGGACAATCTCTGGAAACACCATATATTTT.

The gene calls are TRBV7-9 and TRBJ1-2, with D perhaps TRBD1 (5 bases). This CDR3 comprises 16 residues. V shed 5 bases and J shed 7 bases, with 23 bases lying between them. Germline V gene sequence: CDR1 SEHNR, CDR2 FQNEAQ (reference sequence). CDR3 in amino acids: CASSPRWGLNLAGYTF. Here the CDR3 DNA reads TGTGCCAGCAGCCCGAGGTGGGGCCTTAATCTTGCTGGCTACACCTTC.

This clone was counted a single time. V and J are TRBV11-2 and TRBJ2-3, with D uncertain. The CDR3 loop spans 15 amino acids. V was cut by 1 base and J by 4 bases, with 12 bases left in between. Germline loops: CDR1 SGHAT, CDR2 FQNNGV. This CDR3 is CASSLAGSYADTQYF. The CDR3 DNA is TGTGCCAGCAGCTTAGCCGGGTCGTACGCAGATACGCAGTATTTT. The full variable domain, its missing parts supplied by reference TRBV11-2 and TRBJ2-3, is EAGVAQSPRYKIIEKRQSVAFWCNPISGHATLYWYQQILGQGPKLLIQFQNNGVVDDSQLPKDRFSAERLKGVDSTLKIQPAKLEDSAVYLCASSLAGSYADTQYFGPGTRLTVL.

CDR3: CASSSRGTHYGYTF. The DNA for the CDR3 is TGTGCCAGCAGCTCACGGGGTACACACTATGGCTACACCTTC. V is TRBV7-9 and J is TRBJ1-2; D not resolved. CDR1 and CDR2 (germline): SEHNR, FQNEAQ (reference sequence). V lost 4 bases and J lost 3, with 12 bases in between. This CDR3 is built from 14 residues. The full variable domain, with the rest looked up from reference TRBV7-9 and TRBJ1-2, is DTGVSQNPRHKITKRGQNVTFRCDPISEHNRLYWYRQTLGQGPEFLTYFQNEAQLEKSRLLSDRFSAERPKGSFSTLEIQRTEQGDSAMYLCASSSRGTHYGYTFGSGTRLTVV.

CDR3 sequence: CASSLALITNYGYTF. The CDR3 nucleotides are TGTGCCAGCAGCTTAGCACTCATAACTAACTATGGCTACACCTTC. The chain employs TRBV7-8 and TRBJ1-2; no clear D. The length of the CDR3 is 15 residues. The V end lost 0 bases, the J end lost 0 bases, and 8 bases lay between the germline ends. Germline assignment: CDR1 SGHVS and CDR2 FQNEAQ.

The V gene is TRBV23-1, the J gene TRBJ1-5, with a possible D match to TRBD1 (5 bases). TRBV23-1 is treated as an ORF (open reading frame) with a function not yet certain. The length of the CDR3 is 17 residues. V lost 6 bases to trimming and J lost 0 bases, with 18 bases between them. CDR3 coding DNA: TGCGCCAGCAGCCCGGGGGGAAACCCGTGTAGCAATCAGCCCCAGCATTTT. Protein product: CASSPGGNPCSNQPQHF.

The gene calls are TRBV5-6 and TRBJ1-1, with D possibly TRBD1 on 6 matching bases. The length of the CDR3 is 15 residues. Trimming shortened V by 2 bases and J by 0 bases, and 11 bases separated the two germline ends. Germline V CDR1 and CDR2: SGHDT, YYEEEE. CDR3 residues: CASSFSTGMNTEAFF. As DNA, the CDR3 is TGTGCCAGCAGCTTTTCGACAGGCATGAACACTGAAGCTTTCTTT. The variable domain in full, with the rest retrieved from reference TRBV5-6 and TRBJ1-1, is DAGVTQSPTHLIKTRGQQVTLRCSPKSGHDTVSWYQQALGQGPQFIFQYYEEEERQRGNFPDRFSGHQFPNYSSELNVNALLLGDSALYLCASSFSTGMNTEAFFGQGTRLTVV.

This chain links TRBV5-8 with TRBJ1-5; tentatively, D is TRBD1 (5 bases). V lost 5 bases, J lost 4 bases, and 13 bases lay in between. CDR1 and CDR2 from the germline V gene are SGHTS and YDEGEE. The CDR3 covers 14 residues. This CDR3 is CASSWRGDNQPQHF. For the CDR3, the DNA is TGTGCCAGCAGTTGGCGGGGGGATAATCAGCCCCAGCATTTT.

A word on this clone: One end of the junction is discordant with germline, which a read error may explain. CDR3 bases: TGTTCCAGCAGCCGGAGGAACACTGAAGCTTTCTTT. Protein sequence: CSSSRRNTEAFF. V is TRBV7-9 and J is TRBJ1-1, with no clear D. The CDR3 consists of 12 residues. Germline CDR1 reads SEHNR; CDR2 reads FQNEAQ (reference sequence).

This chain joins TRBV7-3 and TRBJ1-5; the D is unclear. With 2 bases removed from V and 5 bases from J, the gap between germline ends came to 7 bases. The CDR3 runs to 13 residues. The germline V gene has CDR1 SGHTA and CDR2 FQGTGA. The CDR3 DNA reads TGTGCCAGCAGCTTAGGCAGCGATCAGCCCCAGCATTTT. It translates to CASSLGSDQPQHF.

In DNA form, the CDR3 reads TGTGCCAGCAGCGTAGCGGGACTAGCCTACAATGAGCAGTTCTTC. Its translation is CASSVAGLAYNEQFF. The genes are TRBV9 and TRBJ2-1; 8 bases fit TRBD2. The CDR3 has 15 residues. V lost 0 bases to trimming and J lost 2 bases; unmatched junction nucleotides: 1. Germline CDR1 and CDR2: SGDLS and YYNGEE.

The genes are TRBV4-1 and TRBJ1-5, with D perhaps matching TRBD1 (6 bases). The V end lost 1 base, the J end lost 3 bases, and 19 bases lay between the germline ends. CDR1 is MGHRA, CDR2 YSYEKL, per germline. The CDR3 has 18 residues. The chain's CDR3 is CASSQVKGGSGDNQPQHF. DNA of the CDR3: TGCGCCAGCAGCCAAGTAAAGGGGGGTAGCGGGGACAATCAGCCCCAGCATTTT.

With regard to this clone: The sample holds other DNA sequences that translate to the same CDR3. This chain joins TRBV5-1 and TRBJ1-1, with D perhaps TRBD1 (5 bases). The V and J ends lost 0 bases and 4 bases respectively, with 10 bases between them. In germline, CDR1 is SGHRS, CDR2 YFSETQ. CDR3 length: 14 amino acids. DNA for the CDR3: TGCGCCAGCAGCTTGGCCCTGGGGGGCACTGAAGCTTTCTTT. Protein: CASSLALGGTEAFF.

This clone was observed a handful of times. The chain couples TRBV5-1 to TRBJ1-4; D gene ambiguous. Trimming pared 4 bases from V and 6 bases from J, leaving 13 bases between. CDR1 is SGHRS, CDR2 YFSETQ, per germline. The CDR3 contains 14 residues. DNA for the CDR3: TGCGCCAGCAGCCGGCGTGAGGGCGATGAAAAACTGTTTTTT. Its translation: CASSRREGDEKLFF.

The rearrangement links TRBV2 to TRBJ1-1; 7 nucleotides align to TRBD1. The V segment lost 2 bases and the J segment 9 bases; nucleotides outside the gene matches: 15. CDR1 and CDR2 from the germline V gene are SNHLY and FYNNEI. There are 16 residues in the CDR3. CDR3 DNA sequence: TGTGCCAGCAGTGAATCCGCGAATCTCCAACAGGGGAAAGCTTTCTTT. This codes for CASSESANLQQGKAFF.

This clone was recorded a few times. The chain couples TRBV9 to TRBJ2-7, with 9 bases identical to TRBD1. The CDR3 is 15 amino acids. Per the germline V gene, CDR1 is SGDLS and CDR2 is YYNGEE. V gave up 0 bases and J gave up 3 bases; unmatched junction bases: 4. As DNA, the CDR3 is TGTGCCAGCAGCGTAGGACAGGGGGACGGCTACGAGCAGTACTTC. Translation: CASSVGQGDGYEQYF.

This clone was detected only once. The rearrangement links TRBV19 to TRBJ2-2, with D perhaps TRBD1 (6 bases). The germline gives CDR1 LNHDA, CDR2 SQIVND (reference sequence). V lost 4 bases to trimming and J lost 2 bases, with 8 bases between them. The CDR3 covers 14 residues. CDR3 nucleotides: TGTGCCAGTAGTAGGACAGACAACACCGGGGAGCTGTTTTTT. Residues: CASSRTDNTGELFF. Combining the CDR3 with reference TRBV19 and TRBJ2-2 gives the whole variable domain DGGITQSPKYLFRKEGQNVTLSCEQNLNHDAMYWYRQDPGQGLRLIYYSQIVNDFQKGDIAEGYSVSREKKESFPLTVTSAQKNPTAFYLCASSRTDNTGELFFGEGSRLTVL.

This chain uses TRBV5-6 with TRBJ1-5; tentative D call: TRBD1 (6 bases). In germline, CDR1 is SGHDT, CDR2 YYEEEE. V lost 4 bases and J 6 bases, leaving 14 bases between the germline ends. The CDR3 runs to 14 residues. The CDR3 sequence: CASSLGQSFQPQHF. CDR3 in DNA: TGTGCCAGCAGCCTAGGACAGTCTTTTCAGCCCCAGCATTTT.

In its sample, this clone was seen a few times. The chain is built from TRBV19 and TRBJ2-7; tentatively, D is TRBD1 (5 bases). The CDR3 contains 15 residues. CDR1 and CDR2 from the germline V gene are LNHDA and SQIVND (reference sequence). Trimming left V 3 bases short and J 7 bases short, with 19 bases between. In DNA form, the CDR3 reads TGTGCCAGTAGTATCGGACATGGGGCCAGTCGGGAGCAGTACTTC. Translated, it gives CASSIGHGASREQYF.

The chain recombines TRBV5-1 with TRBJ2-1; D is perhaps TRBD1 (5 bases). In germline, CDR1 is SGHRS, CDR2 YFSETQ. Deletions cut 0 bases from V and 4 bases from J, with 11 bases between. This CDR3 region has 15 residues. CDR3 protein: CASSLEGWTYNEQFF. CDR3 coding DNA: TGCGCCAGCAGCTTGGAAGGTTGGACATACAATGAGCAGTTCTTC.

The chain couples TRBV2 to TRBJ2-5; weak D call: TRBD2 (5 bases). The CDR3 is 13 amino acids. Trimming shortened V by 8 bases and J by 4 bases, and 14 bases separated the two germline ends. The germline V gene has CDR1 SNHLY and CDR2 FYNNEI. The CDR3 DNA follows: TGTGCCAGCTTGGTTAGCGTAGGAGAGACCCAGTACTTC. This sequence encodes CASLVSVGETQYF.

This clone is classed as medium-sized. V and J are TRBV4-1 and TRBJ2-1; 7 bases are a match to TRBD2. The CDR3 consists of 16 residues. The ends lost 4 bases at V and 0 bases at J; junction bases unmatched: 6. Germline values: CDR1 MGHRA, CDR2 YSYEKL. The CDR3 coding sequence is TGCGCCAGCAGCCGGCATGCTAGCGGCTCCTACAATGAGCAGTTCTTC. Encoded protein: CASSRHASGSYNEQFF.

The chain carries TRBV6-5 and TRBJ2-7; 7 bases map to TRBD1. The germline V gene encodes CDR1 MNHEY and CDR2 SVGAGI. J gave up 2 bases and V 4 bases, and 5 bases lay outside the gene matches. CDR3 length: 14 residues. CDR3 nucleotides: TGTGCCAGCAGTTCCTGGGACAGCACCTACGAGCAGTACTTC. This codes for CASSSWDSTYEQYF.